Presented here are 12 T cell receptor beta chains from one specimen sequenced in a study of vaccination effects on CD4 cells after COVID-19 (dated 2022 in TCRdb). The method behind the library was the immunoSEQ multiplex PCR assay. As stored in TCRdb, this immuneACCESS dataset retains in-frame rearrangements with V and J assigned. A fraction of the clones does not appear; measured against another copy, unresolved V genes explain less than half of the discrepancy, and the remainder lacks a known reason. Counted in this sample were tens of thousands of clones; 73% of them appeared once. The ten top clones hold around 1.2% of the sample. Their recognized antigens are unknown. The ViraFEST assay stimulated PBMC with viral peptide pools and then used TCR sequencing to identify antigen-specific CD4+ T cell clonotypes by expansion. After more than nine days of culture, CD4+ T cells were isolated with the EasySep CD4+ T cell isolation kit. Participants received two doses of either the BNT162b2 or the mRNA-1273 mRNA SARS-CoV-2 vaccine.

This specimen consisted of CD4+ T cells from PBMCs cultured with HCoV-229E spike peptides, obtained after COVID-19 vaccination. The cell subset or site label, as the study defines it: HCoV-229E spike overlapping peptide pool stimulation. The receptors were sampled from a human donor who received a COVID-19 vaccine.

This rearrangement joins TRBV6-2 or TRBV6-3 to TRBJ2-2; no clear D gene. Trimming took 2 bases from V and 7 from J, leaving 2 bases between them. CDR3 length equals 11 residues. Germline CDR1 MNHEY, CDR2 SVGEGT. CDR3 nucleotides: TGTGCCAGCAGTTACGGCGGGGAGCTGTTTTTT. Amino acid sequence: CASSYGGELFF.

The V and J genes are TRBV7-2 and TRBJ1-5; D perhaps matches TRBD1 (6 bases). Trimming removed 10 bases at V and 7 bases at J, with 17 bases between. CDR1 and CDR2 from the germline V gene are SGHTA and FQGNSA. This CDR3 comprises 13 residues. The CDR3: CAIRGSNKQPQHF. The CDR3 nucleotides are TGTGCCATCAGGGGTTCGAACAAACAGCCCCAGCATTTT.

The gene calls are TRBV7-6 and TRBJ2-5, with 9 bases identical to TRBD1. With 2 bases clipped from V and 4 bases from J, the junction kept 11 bases outside the gene matches. The CDR3 runs to 17 residues. CDR1 is SGHVS, CDR2 FNYEAQ, per germline. The CDR3 DNA reads TGTGCCAGCAGCTTATCGGGGACAGGGCCTTTCGGAGAGACCCAGTACTTC. It is translated as CASSLSGTGPFGETQYF.

The rearrangement joins TRBV28 to TRBJ1-6; TRBD1 aligns across 10 bases. Germline CDR1 is MDHEN and CDR2 is SYDVKM. The CDR3 runs 15 residues. V lost 7 bases to trimming and J lost 11 bases; unmatched junction nucleotides: 11. CDR3 protein: CASNPPGQGTAPLHF. CDR3 nucleotide sequence: TGTGCCAGCAACCCCCCGGGACAGGGGACCGCACCCCTCCACTTT.

V is TRBV6-2 or TRBV6-3 and J is TRBJ2-5; D gene ambiguous. The CDR3 covers 12 residues. Trimming left V 2 bases short and J 7 bases short, with 8 bases between. Per germline, CDR1 MNHEY and CDR2 SVGEGT. Written as DNA, the CDR3 is TGTGCCAGCAGTTACAACGTTTGGACCCAGTACTTC. Its translation: CASSYNVWTQYF.

The chain links TRBV20-1 to TRBJ2-1; D perhaps matches TRBD1 (6 bases). This CDR3 has 11 residues. Germline CDR1 is DFQATT and CDR2 is SNEGSKA (reference sequence). Trimming removed 7 bases from V and 8 bases from J, with 12 bases in between. CDR3 coding DNA: TGCAGTGGACAGGTTTTAGATGAGCAGTTCTTC. It codes for CSGQVLDEQFF.

CDR3 coding DNA: TGTGCCAGCAGTAAACTACGAACGGGTTCTGGTTCACCCCTCCACTTT. Translated, it gives CASSKLRTGSGSPLHF. V usage is TRBV2 and J usage is TRBJ1-6; the D is unclear. Germline-derived CDR1 and CDR2 are SNHLY and FYNNEI. Deletions cut 5 bases from V and 9 bases from J, with 20 bases between. The CDR3 is 16 amino acids.

There are a few counts of this clone. The chain links TRBV5-1 to TRBJ1-2; 8 bases map to TRBD1. This CDR3 comprises 15 residues. The ends lost 0 bases at V and 3 bases at J; junction bases unmatched: 4. CDR1 and CDR2 from the germline V gene are SGHRS and YFSETQ. CDR3 DNA sequence: TGCGCCAGCAGCTTGGCCCAGGGGGCAGACTATGGCTACACCTTC. This gives the protein CASSLAQGADYGYTF.

This sequence joins TRBV15 and TRBJ2-1; 7 nucleotides agree with TRBD1. V lost 5 bases and J lost 15; bases outside the gene matches: 13. Germline CDR1 and CDR2: LNHNV and YYDKDF (reference sequence). The CDR3 has 13 residues. In nucleotides, the CDR3 is TGTGCCACCAGCTTCACCTACCGGGACAGACTGTTCTTC. Protein: CATSFTYRDRLFF.

The chain carries TRBV6-1 and TRBJ1-1; D not certain. The germline V and J ends were trimmed by 2 bases and 5 bases, with 12 bases remaining between them. Germline V CDR1 and CDR2: MNHNS, SASEGT. CDR3 length equals 14 residues. CDR3 residues: CASSESGGYTEAFF. The CDR3 coding sequence is TGTGCCAGCAGTGAATCGGGAGGGTATACTGAAGCTTTCTTT.

V and J are TRBV5-4 and TRBJ2-7, with TRBD2 identical over 7 bases. V was clipped by 1 base and J by 7 bases; unmatched bases: 5. Germline V lookup: CDR1 SGHNT, CDR2 YYREEE (reference sequence). The CDR3 extends over 13 amino acids. This CDR3 is CASSLNPRGEQYV. The DNA for the CDR3 is TGTGCCAGCAGCTTGAATCCGCGGGGGGAGCAGTACGTC.

The V and J genes are TRBV3-1 (or the pseudogene TRBV3-2) and TRBJ2-6, with D unclear. The CDR3 length is 14 residues. CDR1 is LGHDT, CDR2 YNNKEL, per germline (reference sequence). Trimming left V 4 bases short and J 3 bases short, with 7 bases between. This CDR3 reads CASSPHDGANVLTF. The DNA for the CDR3 is TGTGCCAGCAGCCCGCATGATGGGGCCAACGTCCTGACTTTC.